This section outlines one T cell receptor beta chain sequence together with its context. Its antigen is not known. The data are from a study of T cell responses to AZD1222 COVID-19 vaccine. Looking at the study overall: Pooled in the analysis were second doses at about 4 or about 12 weeks. Study-level points and caveats: Close to half of spike-specific TCRs reportedly recognize unmutated variant regions.

TCRdb keeps only in-frame clones here, not all; method: immunoSEQ multiplex PCR. The sample has around 99,000 clones, about 88% seen once. V was shortened by 3 bases and J by 6 bases, with 11 bases between the two germline ends. This CDR3 is 13 amino acids long. Germline V CDR1 and CDR2: LNHDA, SQIVND (reference sequence). This receptor was taken from an adult in good health. This rearrangement joins TRBV19 to TRBJ1-1, with D possibly matching TRBD1 (5 bases). The sample in question was peripheral blood, obtained on day 0 of AZD1222 vaccination. The CDR3: CASSMRGTSEAFF. CDR3 in DNA: TGTGCCAGTAGTATGAGGGGAACCTCTGAAGCTTTCTTT.